Shown below are 18 T cell receptor beta chains from a single sample sequenced in a study of blood T cells in healthy people across ages. The authors ran a second PCR of roughly 6 to 12 cycles using a sample-barcoded 5' primer and a J-beta primer mix. From the 5' RACE reads, TCRdb called clonotypes with MiXCR, one entry per CDR3 protein. The sample lists 1.5 million to 2 million distinct CDR3 sequences, around 50% occurring once. Sequencing was done on a sample of blood. These receptors all come from a woman aged 40 to 50 in good health.

This clonotype has more than one count but fewer than ten. The CDR3: CASSIRGGETQYF. The CDR3 DNA sequence: TGTGCCAGCAGCATCCGGGGGGGGGAGACCCAGTACTTC. The genes are TRBV7-2 and TRBJ2-7, with 8 bases that match TRBD2. The end of the DNA aligns better with TRBJ2-5, so the J call may be wrong. The CDR3 has 13 amino acids. CDR1 SGHTA and CDR2 FQGNSA come from the germline V gene.

The chain uses TRBV28 and TRBJ1-2, with D tentatively TRBD1 (5 bases). The CDR3 totals 13 residues. Germline V gene lookup returns CDR1 MDHEN and CDR2 SYDVKM. V dropped 3 bases and J dropped 8 bases, with 13 bases sitting between them. CDR3 amino acids: CASSFEGLRGYTF. The CDR3 nucleotides are TGTGCCAGCAGTTTTGAGGGGCTTAGGGGCTACACCTTC.

This clonotype occurred a few times. The chain uses TRBV5-1 and TRBJ2-3, with D hard to call. Germline V gives CDR1 SGHRS, CDR2 YFSETQ. CDR3 length: 17 residues. V shed 0 bases and J shed 6 bases, with 20 bases lying between them. CDR3 coding DNA: TGCGCCAGCAGCTTGGGTCTAGGCGTAATTGGGCAGGATACGCAGTATTTT. Translated: CASSLGLGVIGQDTQYF.

The chain combines TRBV4-1 with TRBJ1-1; weak D call: TRBD1 (5 bases). V was clipped by 2 bases and J by 1 base, with 8 bases between them. The germline CDR1 and CDR2 sequences are MGHRA and YSYEKL. The CDR3 loop spans 14 amino acids. This CDR3 is CASSQSDRNTEAFF. The CDR3 DNA reads as TGCGCCAGCAGCCAATCCGACAGGAACACTGAAGCTTTCTTT.

This clonotype was observed many times. The chain couples TRBV6-6 to TRBJ2-5, with TRBD1 matching 9 bases. The CDR3 is 16 residues long. CDR1 is MNHNY and CDR2 is SVGAGI in the germline V gene (reference sequence). Germline trimming cut 0 bases from V and 2 bases from J; bases unmatched to any gene: 4. The CDR3 DNA sequence: TGTGCCAGCAGTTACTCTGGACAGGGGCTACAAGAGACCCAGTACTTC. Translated, it gives CASSYSGQGLQETQYF.

CDR3: CASSQDIFGGLNYGYTF. The CDR3 nucleotides read TGCGCCAGCAGCCAAGATATATTCGGGGGCTTAAACTATGGCTACACCTTC. The V gene is TRBV4-3, the J gene TRBJ1-2; D perhaps matches TRBD1 (6 bases). There are 17 residues in the CDR3. V was shortened by 0 bases and J by 2 bases, with 16 bases between the two germline ends. Germline assignment: CDR1 LGHNA and CDR2 YSLEER.

J is TRBJ2-5 and V is TRBV5-1; perhaps TRBD2 as D (6 bases). This CDR3 contains 16 residues. V lost 0 bases to trimming and J lost 5 bases, with 17 bases between them. The germline gives CDR1 SGHRS, CDR2 YFSETQ. Here the CDR3 DNA reads TGCGCCAGCAGCTTGGCCAGGCGGCGGGGTCTGGAGACCCAGTACTTC. Translation gives CASSLARRRGLETQYF.

The chain carries TRBV14 and TRBJ1-2, with TRBD1 matching over 8 bases. Trimming at V came to 3 bases and at J to 3 bases, leaving 6 bases not matched to a gene. The length of the CDR3 is 15 residues. Germline assignment: CDR1 SGHDN and CDR2 FVKESK. The CDR3 region is CASSHLQGDYYGYTF. In DNA form, the CDR3 reads TGTGCCAGCAGCCATTTACAGGGGGATTACTATGGCTACACCTTC.

There are a few counts of this clonotype. The rearrangement joins TRBV28 to TRBJ2-7, with 7 positions matching TRBD2. TRBJ2-5 explains the end of the DNA better; the J call may be wrong. The germline gives CDR1 MDHEN, CDR2 SYDVKM. The CDR3 is made up of 13 amino acids. CDR3 sequence (DNA): TGTGCCAGCGGACTAGTTAGTGGTGAGACCCAGTACTTC. Translated, it gives CASGLVSGETQYF.

Notes on this clonotype: A read error may explain this, as a much larger clone is one base away. The chain has TRBV7-2 and TRBJ2-5; D assignment may be TRBD1 or TRBD2 (5 bases each). V was clipped by 7 bases and J by 3 bases, with 12 bases between them. The CDR3 covers 13 residues. The germline gives CDR1 SGHTA, CDR2 FQGNSA. DNA for the CDR3: TGTGCCAGCAACCGGGACCGAAAAGAGACCCAGTACTTC. Amino acids: CASNRDRKETQYF.

The J gene is TRBJ2-6, the V gene TRBV6-5; D call uncertain. Germline CDR1 and CDR2: MNHEY and SVGAGI. V dropped 4 bases and J dropped 0 bases, with 16 bases sitting between them. The CDR3 runs to 18 residues. CDR3 nucleotides: TGTGCCAGCAGTTCGACATTTTCACCCCACTCTGGGGCCAACGTCCTGACTTTC. Amino acids: CASSSTFSPHSGANVLTF.

The table lists this clonotype with a few counts. The V and J genes are TRBV4-3 and TRBJ2-4; a possible D gene is TRBD1 (6 bases). Germline assignment: CDR1 LGHNA and CDR2 YSLEER. Trimming shortened V by 0 bases and J by 3 bases, and 18 bases separated the two germline ends. The CDR3 is 18 amino acids. CDR3 bases: TGCGCCAGCAGCCAAGATCATTTGGCCACCAGGGGCAAAAACATTCAGTACTTC. As protein: CASSQDHLATRGKNIQYF.

A few counts support this clonotype. This chain connects TRBV12-3 or TRBV12-4 to TRBJ1-2; the D is unclear. The CDR3 consists of 13 residues. Trimming pared 1 base from V and 4 bases from J, leaving 7 bases between. DNA of the CDR3: TGTGCCAGCAGTTTAGTTCCAGTCTATGGCTACACCTTC. Translating it yields CASSLVPVYGYTF.

On this clonotype itself: This may come from a read error, since a much larger clone is one base off. The rearrangement uses TRBV29-1 and TRBJ2-7, with D unresolved. V shed 6 bases and J shed 3 bases, with 15 bases lying between them. Germline V gives CDR1 SQVTM, CDR2 ANQGSEA. The length of the CDR3 is 13 residues. The chain's CDR3 is CSVLMSTGYEQYF. The CDR3 nucleotides read TGCAGCGTGCTGATGTCTACGGGCTACGAGCAGTACTTC.

The chain has TRBV10-3 and TRBJ2-7, with TRBD2 matching 14 bases. The J call may be in error: the DNA end matches TRBJ2-5 better. This CDR3 is 16 amino acids long. Per the germline V gene, CDR1 is ENHRY and CDR2 is SYGVKD. The CDR3 DNA is TGTGCCATCAGTGATTCGGGGACTAGCGGGGGAGAGACCCAGTACTTC. It codes for CAISDSGTSGGETQYF.

V gene TRBV6-2 or TRBV6-3 combines with J gene TRBJ2-7; no clear D gene. Trimming pared 6 bases from V and 3 bases from J, leaving 15 bases between. The germline V gene has CDR1 MNHEY and CDR2 SVGEGT. The CDR3 sequence is 14 residues long. This CDR3 reads CASSSDRPLYEQYF. CDR3 in DNA: TGTGCCAGCAGCTCCGACCGTCCCCTCTACGAGCAGTACTTC.

There are a few counts of this clonotype. The chain recombines TRBV6-5 with TRBJ2-5; D perhaps matches TRBD2 (6 bases). The CDR3 has 15 amino acids. From germline, CDR1 is MNHEY and CDR2 SVGAGI. V lost 2 bases, J lost 7 bases, and 17 bases lay in between. CDR3 protein: CASSYTRGSFGTQYF. The CDR3 nucleotides read TGTGCCAGCAGTTACACACGGGGGAGCTTTGGGACCCAGTACTTC.

This clonotype occurred a few times. This chain joins TRBV10-3 and TRBJ2-5; tentative D call: TRBD2 (6 bases). The germline V gene encodes CDR1 ENHRY and CDR2 SYGVKD. Between the trimmed V and J ends, which lost 0 bases and 5 bases, there was a span of 10 bases. This CDR3 has 14 residues. The CDR3 DNA sequence: TGTGCCATCAGTGAGTCTGCTAGCGTTGAGACCCAGTACTTC. It is translated as CAISESASVETQYF.